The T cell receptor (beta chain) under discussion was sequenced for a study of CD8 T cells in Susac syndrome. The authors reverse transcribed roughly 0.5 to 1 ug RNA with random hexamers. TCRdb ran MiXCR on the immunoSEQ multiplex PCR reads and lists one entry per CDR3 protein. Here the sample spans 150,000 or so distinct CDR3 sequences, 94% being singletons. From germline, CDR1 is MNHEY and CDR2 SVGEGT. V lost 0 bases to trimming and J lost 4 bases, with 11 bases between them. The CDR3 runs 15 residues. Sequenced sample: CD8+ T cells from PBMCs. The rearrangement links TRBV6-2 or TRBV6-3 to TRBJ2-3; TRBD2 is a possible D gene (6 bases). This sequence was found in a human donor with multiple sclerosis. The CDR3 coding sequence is TGTGCCAGCAGTTACTCGGGCGGGGCCCCAGATACGCAGTATTTT. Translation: CASSYSGGAPDTQYF.